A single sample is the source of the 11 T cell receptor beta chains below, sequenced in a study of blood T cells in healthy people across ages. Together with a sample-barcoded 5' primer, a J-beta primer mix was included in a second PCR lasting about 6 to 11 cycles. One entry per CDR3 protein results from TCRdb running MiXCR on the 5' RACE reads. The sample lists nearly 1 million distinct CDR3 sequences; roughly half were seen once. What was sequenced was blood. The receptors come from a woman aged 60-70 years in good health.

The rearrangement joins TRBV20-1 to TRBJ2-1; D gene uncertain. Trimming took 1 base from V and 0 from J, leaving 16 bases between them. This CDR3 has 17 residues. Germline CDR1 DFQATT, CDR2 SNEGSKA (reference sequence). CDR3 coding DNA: TGCAGTGCTAGAGTACCACGGCGGTCGCCCTCCTACAATGAGCAGTTCTTC. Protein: CSARVPRRSPSYNEQFF.

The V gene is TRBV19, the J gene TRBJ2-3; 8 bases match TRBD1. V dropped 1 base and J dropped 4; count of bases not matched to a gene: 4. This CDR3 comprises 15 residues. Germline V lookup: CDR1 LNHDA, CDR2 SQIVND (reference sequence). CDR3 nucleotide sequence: TGTGCCAGTAGTATAGGACAGGGGTTGTCAGATACGCAGTATTTT. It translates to CASSIGQGLSDTQYF.

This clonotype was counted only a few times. This chain's CDR3 is CASSYSEGGIYEQYF. CDR3 bases: TGTGCCAGCAGTTACTCAGAAGGGGGCATATACGAGCAGTACTTC. This chain links TRBV6-6 with TRBJ2-7; 7 positions match TRBD1. V lost 0 bases to trimming and J lost 4 bases; unmatched junction nucleotides: 6. The CDR3 length is 15 residues. Germline V gives CDR1 MNHNY, CDR2 SVGAGI (reference sequence).

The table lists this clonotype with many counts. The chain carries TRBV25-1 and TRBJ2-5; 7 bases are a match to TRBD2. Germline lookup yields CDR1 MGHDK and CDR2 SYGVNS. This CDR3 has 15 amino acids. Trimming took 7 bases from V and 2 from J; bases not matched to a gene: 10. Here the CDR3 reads CASTKGYGGQETQYF. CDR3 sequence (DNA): TGTGCCAGCACCAAGGGATACGGGGGGCAAGAGACCCAGTACTTC.

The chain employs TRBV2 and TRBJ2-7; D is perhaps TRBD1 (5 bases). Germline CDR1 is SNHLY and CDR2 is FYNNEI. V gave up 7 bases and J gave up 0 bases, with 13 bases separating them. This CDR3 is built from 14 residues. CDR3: CASTAQGSSYEQYF. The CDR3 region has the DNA TGTGCCAGCACCGCCCAGGGCAGCTCCTACGAGCAGTACTTC.

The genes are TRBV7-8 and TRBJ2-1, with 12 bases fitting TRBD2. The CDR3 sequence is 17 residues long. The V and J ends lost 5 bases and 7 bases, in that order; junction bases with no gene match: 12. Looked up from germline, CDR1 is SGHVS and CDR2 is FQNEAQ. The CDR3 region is CASSPTLAGGPSNEQFF. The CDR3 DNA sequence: TGTGCCAGCAGCCCAACTCTAGCGGGAGGGCCGTCAAATGAGCAGTTCTTC.

The CDR3 DNA sequence: TGCAGTGCGAGGCGCCAGAGAGAGACCCAGTACTTC. This codes for CSARRQRETQYF. The chain links TRBV20-1 to TRBJ2-5; D uncertain. Germline assignment: CDR1 DFQATT and CDR2 SNEGSKA (reference sequence). Trimming removed 6 bases from V and 4 bases from J, with 12 bases in between. The CDR3 contains 12 residues.

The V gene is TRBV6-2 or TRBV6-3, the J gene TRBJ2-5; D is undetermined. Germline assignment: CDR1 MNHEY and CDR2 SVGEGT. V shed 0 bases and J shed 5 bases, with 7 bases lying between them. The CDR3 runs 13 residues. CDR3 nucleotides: TGTGCCAGCAGTTACTCGACTTTGGAGACCCAGTACTTC. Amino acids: CASSYSTLETQYF.

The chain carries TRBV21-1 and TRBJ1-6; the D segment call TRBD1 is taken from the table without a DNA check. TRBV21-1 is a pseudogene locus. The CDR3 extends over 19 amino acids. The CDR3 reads CASSKVLGQDPFYNSPLHF. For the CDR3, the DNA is TGTGCCAGCAGCAAAGTTTTGGGACAGGACCCTTTCTATAATTCACCCCTCCACTTT.

CDR3 sequence reads: CASSAGQLASNEQYF. CDR3 nucleotide sequence: TGTGCCAGCAGCGCCGGCCAACTAGCGAGCAATGAGCAGTACTTC. J is TRBJ2-5 and V is TRBV11-3; 7 bases agree with TRBD2. Per germline, CDR1 SGHNT and CDR2 YENEEA. The CDR3 extends over 15 amino acids. Germline trimming cut 5 bases from V and 11 bases from J; bases unmatched to any gene: 17.

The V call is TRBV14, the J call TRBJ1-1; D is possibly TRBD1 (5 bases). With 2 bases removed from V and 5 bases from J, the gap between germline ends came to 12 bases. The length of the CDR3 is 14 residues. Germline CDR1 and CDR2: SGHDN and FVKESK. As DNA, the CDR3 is TGTGCCAGCAGCCAAAGGGGCGCTTTTACTGAAGCTTTCTTT. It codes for CASSQRGAFTEAFF. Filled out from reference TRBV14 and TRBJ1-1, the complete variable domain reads EAGVTQFPSHSVIEKGQTVTLRCDPISGHDNLYWYRRVMGKEIKFLLHFVKESKQDESGMPNNRFLAERTGGTYSTLKVQPAELEDSGVYFCASSQRGAFTEAFFGQGTRLTVV.